One sample yielded the 14 T cell receptor beta chains listed below, sequenced in a study of OX40 agonist ivuxolimab in advanced cancers. The method was immunoSEQ multiplex PCR; TCRdb's version includes in-frame clones alone and lacks a portion of them. Of some 49,000 clones in the sample, 70% to 90% are singletons; the top ten hold about 50%. The source material was CD4+ or CD8+ T cells sorted from blood, sampled in a trial of the OX40 agonist ivuxolimab. The receptors stem from an adult with an advanced solid tumor such as melanoma, head and neck, liver or kidney cancer.

The CDR3 loop reads CASSQDEPGAFPGANVLTF. The CDR3 DNA is TGCGCCAGCAGCCAAGACGAACCGGGGGCATTCCCCGGGGCCAACGTCCTGACTTTC. The gene calls are TRBV4-1 and TRBJ2-6, with D perhaps matching TRBD1 or TRBD2 (6 bases each). Germline-derived CDR1 and CDR2 are MGHRA and YSYEKL. V was trimmed by 0 bases and J by 4 bases, leaving 19 bases between them. The CDR3 covers 19 residues.

The chain is built from TRBV18 and TRBJ1-1; D remains ambiguous. This CDR3 comprises 16 residues. The V and J ends lost 0 bases and 0 bases respectively, with 11 bases between them. Germline CDR1 is KGHSH and CDR2 is LQKENI. CDR3 amino acids: CASSPPTRTVNTEAFF. CDR3 nucleotides: TGTGCCAGCTCACCACCGACGCGAACTGTGAACACTGAAGCTTTCTTT.

The CDR3 region has the DNA TGTGCCAGCAGTTCCCGGACAGGGGAACAGCCCCAGCATTTT. Its protein product is CASSSRTGEQPQHF. J is TRBJ1-5 and V is TRBV27, with 9 bases fitting TRBD1. The CDR3 contains 14 residues. Germline values: CDR1 MNHEY, CDR2 SMNVEV (reference sequence). The ends lost 4 bases at V and 7 bases at J; junction bases unmatched: 5.

This chain links TRBV18 with TRBJ1-2; TRBD1 might be the D (5 bases). The length of the CDR3 is 16 residues. The germline V gene encodes CDR1 KGHSH and CDR2 LQKENI. The ends were cut back, 3 bases at V and 5 bases at J, with 19 bases in the middle. The CDR3, as DNA: TGTGCCAGCTCACCGCACCGGGACGTAACGACGTATGGCTACACCTTC. This codes for CASSPHRDVTTYGYTF.

This clone appeared once. J is TRBJ1-1 and V is TRBV5-6, with D possibly being TRBD1 (5 bases). V was pared by 0 bases and J by 4 bases, with 10 bases between. This CDR3 is built from 14 residues. The V gene's germline CDR1 is SGHDT and CDR2 YYEEEE. This chain's CDR3 is CASSLGQQATEAFF. DNA for the CDR3: TGTGCCAGCAGCTTGGGACAGCAGGCCACTGAAGCTTTCTTT.

This clone was detected once. The rearrangement joins TRBV7-9 to TRBJ2-7, with D perhaps TRBD1 (5 bases). This CDR3 region has 15 residues. Trimming stripped 1 base from V and 7 bases from J, with 17 bases between. CDR1 SEHNR and CDR2 FQNEAQ come from the germline V gene (reference sequence). CDR3 nucleotides: TGTGCCAGCAGCTTAGAGCCTGGCAGGGTCCTAGAGCAGTACTTC. This encodes CASSLEPGRVLEQYF.

The genes are TRBV6-1 and TRBJ1-2, with 7 bases lining up with TRBD1. The junction had 9 bases not matched to a gene; V was cut back by 2 bases and J by 3 bases. Germline CDR1 reads MNHNS; CDR2 reads SASEGT. This CDR3 contains 16 residues. This CDR3 is CASSEPTTGQHYGYTF. DNA of the CDR3: TGTGCCAGCAGTGAACCCACCACGGGACAGCACTATGGCTACACCTTC.

Here the CDR3 reads CAWRTGYGQPQHF. CDR3 DNA: TGTGCCTGGAGAACAGGGTACGGGCAGCCCCAGCATTTT. The genes are TRBV30 and TRBJ1-5; D may be TRBD1 (6 bases). Between the trimmed V and J ends, which lost 3 bases and 7 bases, there was a span of 13 bases. Germline loops: CDR1 GTSNPN, CDR2 SVGIG (reference sequence). The length of the CDR3 is 13 residues.

The genes are TRBV7-6 and TRBJ2-7, with 10 bases matching TRBD2. V gave up 5 bases and J gave up 4 bases; unmatched junction bases: 8. This CDR3 region has 15 residues. Germline CDR1 is SGHVS and CDR2 is FNYEAQ. The CDR3 DNA reads as TGTGCCAGCAGCCCCGCTTTAGCGGGAGGTTACGAGCAGTACTTC. Protein: CASSPALAGGYEQYF.

This clone was picked up a small number of times. The V call is TRBV11-2, the J call TRBJ1-2; no reliable D call. Looked up from germline, CDR1 is SGHAT and CDR2 is FQNNGV. V shed 0 bases and J shed 0 bases, with 8 bases lying between them. This CDR3 comprises 15 residues. The DNA of the CDR3 is TGTGCCAGCAGCTTAGAGGTCACTTCTAACTATGGCTACACCTTC. This codes for CASSLEVTSNYGYTF.

V gene TRBV6-1 combines with J gene TRBJ2-1, with 10 nucleotides matching TRBD1. The V gene end was trimmed by 4 bases and the J gene end by 5 bases; junction bases not matched to a gene: 5. Looked up from germline, CDR1 is MNHNS and CDR2 is SASEGT. This CDR3 comprises 15 residues. The CDR3 sequence: CASSGGQGLDNEQFF. The DNA for the CDR3 is TGTGCCAGCAGTGGGGGACAGGGGCTGGACAATGAGCAGTTCTTC.

The chain has TRBV10-3 and TRBJ2-7, with 12 bases identical to TRBD2. J lost 2 bases, V lost 11 bases, and 4 bases had no gene match. Germline values: CDR1 ENHRY, CDR2 SYGVKD. The CDR3 has 13 amino acids. The CDR3 DNA follows: TGTGCCTTCCGGACTAGCGGGACCTACGAGCAGTACTTC. Amino acids: CAFRTSGTYEQYF.

In this sample, this clone turned up a few times. This chain joins TRBV5-5 and TRBJ2-7; a weak D match, TRBD2 (6 bases). This CDR3 has 17 residues. V was trimmed by 4 bases and J by 1 base, leaving 21 bases between them. Germline V gene lookup returns CDR1 SGHKS and CDR2 YYEKEE (reference sequence). CDR3 sequence: CASSDGWLGLHSYEQYF. The CDR3 DNA reads TGTGCCAGCAGCGATGGATGGCTAGGACTACATTCCTACGAGCAGTACTTC.

The rearrangement uses TRBV30 and TRBJ2-2; 7 bases agree with TRBD2. The junction had 6 bases not matched to a gene; V was cut back by 3 bases and J by 5 bases. The CDR3 has 14 amino acids. Per germline, CDR1 GTSNPN and CDR2 SVGIG (reference sequence). CDR3 in DNA: TGTGCCTGGAGCTCTCCTAGCGGTACCGGGGAGCTGTTTTTT. Its protein is CAWSSPSGTGELFF.